This is a list of T cell receptor beta chains from one sample in a study of blood T cell repertoires in COVID-19. Assay: immunoSEQ multiplex PCR; the TCRdb copy retains only in-frame clones and omits some. The data contain under 55,000 clones, approximately 91% of them singletons. Sequencing was performed on peripheral blood. These receptors all stem from a human donor in a cohort sampled during active COVID-19. The CDR3 runs from the conserved cysteine through the conserved F or W. The D gene is left open where the match is weak. Not every row has a clone size; where given, it reads once, few, many or a size class.

d_call clone_size j_call v_call cdr3_aa cdr3_nt
. . TRBJ1-1 TRBV7-8 CASSLGATPPGTEAFF TGTGCCAGCAGCTTAGGAGCGACTCCACCGGGTACTGAAGCTTTCTTT
TRBD1 . TRBJ2-7 TRBV7-9 CASSRQGATSYEQYF TGTGCCAGCAGCCGACAGGGGGCGACCTCCTACGAGCAGTACTTC
. . TRBJ2-7 TRBV7-8 CASSAGLMAYEQYF TGTGCCAGCAGCGCAGGCCTTATGGCCTACGAGCAGTACTTC
. . TRBJ1-5 TRBV18 CASSGFGGGNQPQHF TGTGCCAGCTCAGGATTCGGGGGGGGCAATCAGCCCCAGCATTTT
TRBD1 . TRBJ1-5 TRBV6-6 CATRDPGQGARQPQHF TGTGCCACCCGGGATCCGGGACAGGGGGCTCGTCAGCCCCAGCATTTT
. . TRBJ2-2 TRBV5-1 CASSLGQGGTVAGELFF TGCGCCAGCAGCTTGGGGCAGGGAGGAACTGTGGCCGGGGAGCTGTTTTTT
. . TRBJ1-1 TRBV9 CASSVGPGGNTEAFF TGTGCCAGCAGCGTAGGACCGGGAGGAAACACTGAAGCTTTCTTT
TRBD1 . TRBJ1-2 TRBV2 CAGQGDANYGYTF TGTGCCGGACAGGGGGACGCTAACTATGGCTACACCTTC
TRBD2 . TRBJ2-5 TRBV7-2 CASSLTSGGALVETQYF TGTGCCAGCAGCTTGACTAGCGGGGGGGCTTTAGTAGAGACCCAGTACTTC
TRBD1 . TRBJ1-1 TRBV7-2 CASSQQQGARTEAFF TGTGCCAGCAGCCAACAACAGGGGGCACGAACTGAAGCTTTCTTT
. . TRBJ1-1 TRBV27 CASSHGQNTEAFF TGTGCCAGCAGTCATGGACAGAACACTGAAGCTTTCTTT
. . TRBJ2-7 TRBV21-1 CASSKAGLEAIVYEQYF TGTGCCAGCAGCAAAGCGGGTCTCGAGGCGATCGTCTACGAGCAGTACTTC
. . TRBJ2-3 TRBV30 CAWNQGTDTQYF TGTGCCTGGAATCAGGGCACAGATACGCAGTATTTT
TRBD2 . TRBJ2-5 TRBV6-5 CASSSTGGGQETQYF TGTGCCAGCAGTTCCACGGGGGGGGGCCAAGAGACCCAGTACTTC
. . TRBJ2-1 TRBV27 CASSITTGTGYNEQFF TGTGCCAGCAGCATCACGACAGGAACTGGCTACAATGAGCAGTTCTTC
. . TRBJ2-1 TRBV4-3 CASSQGSSYNEQFF TGCGCCAGCAGCCAAGGGAGCTCCTACAATGAGCAGTTCTTC
TRBD2 . TRBJ2-1 TRBV3-1/TRBV3-2 CASSPQLLAGPHNEQFF TGTGCCAGCAGCCCACAACTCCTAGCGGGGCCCCACAATGAGCAGTTCTTC
TRBD1 . TRBJ2-7 TRBV5-1 CASSLGVTGVREQYF TGCGCCAGCAGCTTGGGGGTTACAGGGGTGAGGGAGCAGTACTTC
TRBD1 . TRBJ1-4 TRBV4-2 CASSQDLRASGGEKLFF TGTGCCAGCAGCCAAGATCTTCGGGCCTCAGGGGGGGAAAAACTGTTTTTT
. . TRBJ1-1 TRBV6-1 CASSDEGWTEAFF TGTGCCAGCAGTGACGAGGGTTGGACTGAAGCTTTCTTT
. . TRBJ1-5 TRBV6-2/TRBV6-3 CASSYRGELWVVDYSNQPQHF TGTGCCAGCAGTTACCGCGGTGAGCTCTGGGTCGTAGATTATAGCAATCAGCCCCAGCATTTT
TRBD1 . TRBJ2-2 TRBV5-1 CASSSRQGNTGELFF TGCGCCAGCAGCTCCCGACAGGGAAACACCGGGGAGCTGTTTTTT
. . TRBJ2-6 TRBV7-2 CASSLAPSGRSGANVLTF TGTGCCAGCAGCTTAGCTCCCAGCGGACGTTCTGGGGCCAACGTCCTGACTTTC
TRBD2 . TRBJ2-7 TRBV7-9 CASSLGGGSQYF TGTGCCAGCAGCTTAGGGGGGGGATCGCAGTACTTC
. once TRBJ2-7 TRBV23-1 CASTQMRARTYEQYF TGCGCCAGCACACAAATGAGGGCCAGGACCTACGAGCAGTACTTC
TRBD2 . TRBJ2-3 TRBV6-5 CATRGLAGGSGTQYF TGTGCCACCCGGGGGCTAGCGGGGGGGTCAGGTACGCAGTATTTT
TRBD2 once TRBJ2-2 TRBV19 CASRTSGDTGELFF TGTGCCAGTAGAACTAGCGGAGACACCGGGGAGCTGTTTTTT
. once TRBJ2-7 TRBV18 CASSLAGNEQYF TGTGCCAGCTCCCTCGCGGGCAACGAGCAGTACTTC
. . TRBJ1-2 TRBV6-5 CASFTGNRYGYTF TGTGCCAGTTTCACAGGGAATCGCTATGGCTACACCTTC
. . TRBJ1-2 TRBV10-3 CAISESQGSDGYTF TGTGCCATCAGTGAATCCCAGGGGAGTGATGGCTACACCTTC
TRBD2 . TRBJ2-3 TRBV15 CATSRASGYTDTQYF TGTGCCACCAGCAGAGCTAGCGGGTACACAGATACGCAGTATTTT
. few TRBJ1-1 TRBV6-5 CASSYERGTEAFF TGTGCCAGCAGTTACGAACGGGGCACTGAAGCTTTCTTT
. . TRBJ2-1 TRBV29-1 CSVEEIFGGNEQFF TGCAGCGTTGAGGAGATTTTTGGAGGCAATGAGCAGTTCTTC
TRBD1 . TRBJ1-6 TRBV19 CASSSTGQGPSPLHF TGTGCCAGTAGTAGCACGGGACAGGGGCCTTCACCCCTCCACTTT
TRBD1 . TRBJ2-5 TRBV6-5 CASRYRGRETQYF TGTGCCAGCAGGTACAGGGGAAGAGAGACCCAGTACTTC
. . TRBJ2-3 TRBV6-1 CASSELEVRVDTQYF TGTGCCAGCAGTGAACTCGAGGTTCGAGTGGATACGCAGTATTTT
. . TRBJ2-1 TRBV5-1 CASSPGIGQVYYNEQFF TGCGCCAGCAGCCCTGGCATTGGCCAGGTCTATTACAATGAGCAGTTCTTC
TRBD1 . TRBJ2-6 TRBV5-6 CASSLGDRDFSGANVLTF TGTGCCAGCAGCTTGGGGGACAGGGACTTCTCTGGGGCCAACGTCCTGACTTTC
TRBD1 . TRBJ2-2 TRBV2 CASSGQRGGVGTGELFF TGTGCCAGCAGTGGGCAGAGAGGGGGCGTCGGCACCGGGGAGCTGTTTTTT
TRBD1 . TRBJ1-3 TRBV5-5 CASSPGTDSGNTIYF TGTGCCAGCAGCCCTGGGACAGACTCTGGAAACACCATATATTTT
. . TRBJ1-2 TRBV10-2 CASRDRQNGYTF TGCGCCAGCAGGGACAGACAGAACGGCTACACCTTC
TRBD1 . TRBJ2-1 TRBV9 CASGTYSGQGSGVQFF TGTGCCAGCGGGACGTACTCGGGACAGGGGAGCGGGGTGCAGTTCTTC
. . TRBJ2-7 TRBV18 CASSPGGDSLYEQYF TGTGCCAGCTCACCGGGTGGAGACTCGCTCTACGAGCAGTACTTC
. . TRBJ2-7 TRBV6-5 CASSYSGTPSSYEQYF TGTGCCAGCAGTTACTCGGGGACTCCGAGCTCCTACGAGCAGTACTTC
. once TRBJ1-1 TRBV3-1/TRBV3-2 CASSQDWRGTEAFF TGTGCCAGCAGCCAAGATTGGAGGGGAACTGAAGCTTTCTTT
TRBD1 . TRBJ1-4 TRBV7-2 CASSLSYTGQGSEKLFF TGTGCCAGCAGCTTATCTTACACGGGACAGGGGTCTGAAAAACTGTTTTTT
TRBD2 . TRBJ2-1 TRBV9 CASSDTPGGRENEQFF TGTGCCAGCAGCGACACTCCGGGGGGGCGAGAAAATGAGCAGTTCTTC
TRBD1 . TRBJ1-3 TRBV7-9 CASSSTATGERNTIYF TGTGCCAGCAGCTCCACCGCAACAGGGGAAAGAAACACCATATATTTT
TRBD1 . TRBJ2-5 TRBV6-5 CASGRDRGEGTQYF TGTGCCAGCGGAAGAGACAGGGGGGAAGGGACCCAGTACTTC
TRBD1 . TRBJ2-7 TRBV27 CASRITGTGVYEQYF TGTGCCAGCAGGATCACCGGGACAGGGGTCTACGAGCAGTACTTC
TRBD1 . TRBJ2-3 TRBV7-6 CASSMTSPGQGWTDTQYF TGTGCCAGCAGCATGACTTCTCCGGGACAGGGATGGACAGATACGCAGTATTTT
. . TRBJ2-6 TRBV12-3/TRBV12-4 CASSLLANVLTF TGTGCCAGCAGTCTCTTGGCCAACGTCCTGACTTTC
TRBD1 . TRBJ1-6 TRBV27 CASSLGQYNSPLHF TGTGCCAGCAGTTTGGGACAGTATAATTCACCCCTCCACTTT
. . TRBJ2-3 TRBV14 CASSQFLADTQYF TGTGCCAGCAGCCAATTTTTAGCAGATACGCAGTATTTT
. . TRBJ1-1 TRBV27 CASSLAGAAGTEAFF TGTGCCAGCAGTTTAGCAGGGGCGGCCGGCACTGAAGCTTTCTTT